This section outlines one TCR beta chain sequence together with its context. Investigators divided CD4+ cells into CD45RA+ naive and CD45RA-negative memory subsets. For each subset, genomic DNA was distributed in equal portions over several immunoSEQ plates. Repertoires were generated with immunoSEQ multiplex PCR, while TCRdb's copy carries only in-frame clones and drops some. Of more than 2,000,000 clones in the sample, about 92% were seen once. The data were taken from a study of shared clonotypes between healthy human individuals. Looking at the study overall: The cohort comprised a couple of women and a few men. Their ages spanned 18 to 49 years. Donors had three CD4 naive, three CD4 memory, two CD8 naive and one CD8 memory plate apiece.

Trimming took off 3 bases at V and 4 bases at J, with 12 bases between the two ends. This CDR3 has 14 amino acids. The V gene's germline CDR1 is MDHEN and CDR2 SYDVKM. The sequenced material came from naive CD4+ T cells sorted from blood. Regarding subset: CD45RA+ positively selected. This receptor was taken from a young man in good health. The chain couples TRBV28 to TRBJ1-1, with D tentatively TRBD1 (5 bases). The CDR3 sequence: CASSFRGESTEAFF. CDR3 bases: TGTGCCAGCAGTTTCCGGGGGGAAAGCACTGAAGCTTTCTTT.